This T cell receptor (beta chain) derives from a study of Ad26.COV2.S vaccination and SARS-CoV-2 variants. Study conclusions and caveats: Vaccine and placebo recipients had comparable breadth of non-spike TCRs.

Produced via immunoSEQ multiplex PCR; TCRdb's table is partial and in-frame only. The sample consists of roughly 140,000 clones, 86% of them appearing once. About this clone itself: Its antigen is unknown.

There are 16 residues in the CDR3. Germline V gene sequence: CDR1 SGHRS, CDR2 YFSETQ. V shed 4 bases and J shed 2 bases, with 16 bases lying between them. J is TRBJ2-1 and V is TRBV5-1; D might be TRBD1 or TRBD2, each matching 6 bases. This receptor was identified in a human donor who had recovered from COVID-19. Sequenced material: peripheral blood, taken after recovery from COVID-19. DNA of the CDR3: TGCGCCAGCAGCCCCCGGGGGCGGGGTCCCTACAATGAGCAGTTCTTC. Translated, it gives CASSPRGRGPYNEQFF.